The 8 T cell receptor beta chains below all came from one sample that was sequenced in a study of shared clonotypes between healthy human individuals. Method: immunoSEQ multiplex PCR; TCRdb's copy keeps in-frame clones and lacks some. This table has approximately 1,000,000 clones, around 78% appearing once. What was sequenced was memory CD4+ T cells from PBMCs. Noted subset: CD45RA-negative fraction. These receptors came from a man in his late teens or twenties in good health. Some clones in this sample may be carry-over from other donors' samples.

V and J are TRBV7-3 and TRBJ2-3, with a weak D call TRBD1 (6 bases). V was trimmed by 5 bases and J by 6 bases, leaving 15 bases between them. In germline, CDR1 is SGHTA, CDR2 FQGTGA. The CDR3 is 14 amino acids. This CDR3 reads CASSTGQPGDTQYF. CDR3 DNA: TGTGCCAGCAGCACCGGACAGCCCGGGGATACGCAGTATTTT.

This clone was seen only a few times. The V and J genes are TRBV5-4 and TRBJ2-4; D could derive from TRBD1 or TRBD2 (6 bases each). Trimming pared 0 bases from V and 1 base from J, leaving 8 bases between. The CDR3 contains 15 residues. CDR1 and CDR2 (germline): SGHNT, YYREEE (reference sequence). CDR3 sequence: CASSLVGGAKNIQYF. DNA for the CDR3: TGTGCCAGCAGCTTGGTCGGGGGCGCCAAAAACATTCAGTACTTC.

The gene calls are TRBV7-2 and TRBJ2-7; D is undetermined. Germline lookup yields CDR1 SGHTA and CDR2 FQGNSA. The CDR3 spans 15 residues. V lost 1 base and J lost 2, with 12 bases in between. CDR3 sequence: CASSLDLLGPYEQYF. In DNA form, the CDR3 reads TGTGCCAGCAGCTTAGACTTGCTCGGACCCTACGAGCAGTACTTC.

V usage is TRBV28 and J usage is TRBJ1-3; D not certain. Per the germline V gene, CDR1 is MDHEN and CDR2 is SYDVKM. Trimming removed 7 bases at V and 0 bases at J, with 13 bases between. There are 15 residues in the CDR3. This CDR3 reads CASKPTDLSGNTIYF. The CDR3 DNA reads TGTGCCAGCAAACCGACCGACCTCTCTGGAAACACCATATATTTT.

The rearrangement uses TRBV5-6 and TRBJ2-7; TRBD1 matches at 10 bases. Germline lookup yields CDR1 SGHDT and CDR2 YYEEEE. This CDR3 contains 14 residues. The ends lost 3 bases at V and 4 bases at J; junction bases unmatched: 4. The CDR3 here is CASSSLDRGYEQYF. The CDR3 coding sequence is TGTGCCAGCAGCTCCTTGGACAGGGGGTACGAGCAGTACTTC.

The genes are TRBV6-5 and TRBJ2-1, with 10 bases fitting TRBD2. The CDR3 is made up of 15 amino acids. V dropped 6 bases and J dropped 3; count of bases not matched to a gene: 5. The V gene's germline CDR1 is MNHEY and CDR2 SVGAGI. In DNA form, the CDR3 reads TGTGCCAGCAGCGGCCGGACTAGCGGCTACAATGAGCAGTTCTTC. Amino acid sequence: CASSGRTSGYNEQFF.

The chain combines TRBV18 with TRBJ2-5; possibly TRBD1 for D (6 bases). CDR3 length equals 18 residues. From germline, CDR1 is KGHSH and CDR2 LQKENI. V shed 1 base and J shed 5 bases, with 23 bases lying between them. DNA of the CDR3: TGTGCCAGCTCACCACTAAGAAGGGGGAGAGAGTCGGCCGAGACCCAGTACTTC. It translates to CASSPLRRGRESAETQYF.

This sequence joins TRBV7-9 and TRBJ2-7; 9 bases map to TRBD1. Germline trimming cut 2 bases from V and 6 bases from J; bases unmatched to any gene: 8. Germline assignment: CDR1 SEHNR and CDR2 FQNEAQ (reference sequence). This CDR3 spans 15 amino acids. Written as DNA, the CDR3 is TGTGCCAGCAGCTTATCGGGACAGGGAAGAGGCGAGCAGTACTTC. This sequence encodes CASSLSGQGRGEQYF.